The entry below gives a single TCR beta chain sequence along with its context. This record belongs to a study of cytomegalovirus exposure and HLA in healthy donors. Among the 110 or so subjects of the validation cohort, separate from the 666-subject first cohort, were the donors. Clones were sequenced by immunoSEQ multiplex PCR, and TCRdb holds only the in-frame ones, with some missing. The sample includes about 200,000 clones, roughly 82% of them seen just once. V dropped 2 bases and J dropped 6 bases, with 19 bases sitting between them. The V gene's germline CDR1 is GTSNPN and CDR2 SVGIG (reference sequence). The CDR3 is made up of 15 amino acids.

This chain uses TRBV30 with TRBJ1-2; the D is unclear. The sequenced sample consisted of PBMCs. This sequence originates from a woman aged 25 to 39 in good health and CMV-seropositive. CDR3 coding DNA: TGTGCCTGGAGTTCGGAGTCCGTATCCTTTAATGGCTACACCTTC. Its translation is CAWSSESVSFNGYTF.